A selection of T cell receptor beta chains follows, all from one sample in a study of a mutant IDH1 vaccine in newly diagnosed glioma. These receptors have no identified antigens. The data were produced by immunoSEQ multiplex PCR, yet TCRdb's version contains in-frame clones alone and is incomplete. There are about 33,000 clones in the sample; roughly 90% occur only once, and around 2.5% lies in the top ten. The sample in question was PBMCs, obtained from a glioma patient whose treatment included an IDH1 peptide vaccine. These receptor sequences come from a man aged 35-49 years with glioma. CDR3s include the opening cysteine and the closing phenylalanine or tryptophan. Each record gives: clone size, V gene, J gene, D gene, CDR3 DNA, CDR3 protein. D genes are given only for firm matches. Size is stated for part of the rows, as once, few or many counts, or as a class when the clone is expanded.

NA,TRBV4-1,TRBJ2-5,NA,TGCGCCAGCAGCCAGTGGCGTAAAGAGACCCAGTACTTC,CASSQWRKETQYF
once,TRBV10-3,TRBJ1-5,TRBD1,TGTGCCTTCCCGACAGGGGGGAAAGGACAGCCCCAGCATTTT,CAFPTGGKGQPQHF
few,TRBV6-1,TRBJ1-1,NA,TGTGCCAGCAGTCTGGGACTTGAGATGAACACTGAAGCTTTCTTT,CASSLGLEMNTEAFF
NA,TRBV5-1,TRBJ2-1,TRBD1,TGCGCCAGCACAAGGAGGACAGGGGAATACAATGAGCAGTTCTTC,CASTRRTGEYNEQFF
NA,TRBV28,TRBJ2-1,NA,TGTGCCAGCGCCCGAGGCCCCCCCGGCTCGTACAATGAGCAGTTCTTC,CASARGPPGSYNEQFF
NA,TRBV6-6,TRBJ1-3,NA,TGTGCCAGCAGTCGCGGGAGCTCTGGAAACACCATATATTTT,CASSRGSSGNTIYF
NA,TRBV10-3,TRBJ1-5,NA,TGTGCCATCAGTGAGTCAGATACCCAGCCCCAGCATTTT,CAISESDTQPQHF
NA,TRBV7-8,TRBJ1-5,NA,TGTGCCAGCAGCTTAGCAGGTACTTATAGCAATCAGCCCCAGCATTTT,CASSLAGTYSNQPQHF
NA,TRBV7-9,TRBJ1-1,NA,TGTGCCAGCAGCTTAGTGAGAAGCGGCATCCAGGCCAACACTGAAGCTTTCTTT,CASSLVRSGIQANTEAFF
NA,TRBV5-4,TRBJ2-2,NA,TGTGCCAGCAGTAGCAATAGCGTTACCGGGGAGCTGTTTTTT,CASSSNSVTGELFF
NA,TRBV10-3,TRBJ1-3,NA,TGTGCCATCAGTCAGGGGTCGGGAAACACCATATATTTT,CAISQGSGNTIYF
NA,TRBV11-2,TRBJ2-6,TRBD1,TGTGCCAGCAGCCGCGACAGGGTGGACGTCCTGACTTTC,CASSRDRVDVLTF
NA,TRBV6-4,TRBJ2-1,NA,TGTGCCAGCAGTGACTCGAAGGGGGGAGAATACAATGAGCAGTTCTTC,CASSDSKGGEYNEQFF
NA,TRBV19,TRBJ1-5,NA,TGTGCCAGTAGTATATCGACCAGGGGTCGGCAGCCCCAGCATTTT,CASSISTRGRQPQHF
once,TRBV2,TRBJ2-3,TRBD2,TGTGCCAGCAGTGAACTCGCGGGGGGTGTCGATACGCAGTATTTT,CASSELAGGVDTQYF
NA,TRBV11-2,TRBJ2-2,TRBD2,TGTGCCAGCAGCTTACTAGCGGGATCAAGCGGGGAGCTGTTTTTT,CASSLLAGSSGELFF
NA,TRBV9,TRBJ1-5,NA,TGTGCCAGCAGCGTAGGGGTGGTCGGCAATCAGCCCCAGCATTTT,CASSVGVVGNQPQHF
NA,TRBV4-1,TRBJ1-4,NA,TGCGCCAGCAGCCAATTCCCCCGAGGGGGGGCCAGGGAAAAACTGTTTTTT,CASSQFPRGGAREKLFF
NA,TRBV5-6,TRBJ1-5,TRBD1,TGTGCCAGCAGCTCGGACAGGTTGAATCAGCCCCAGCATTTT,CASSSDRLNQPQHF
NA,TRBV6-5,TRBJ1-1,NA,TGTGCCAGCAGTTACTCAACAGAGACGAACACTGAAGCTTTCTTT,CASSYSTETNTEAFF
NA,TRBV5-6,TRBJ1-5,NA,TGTGCCAGCAGCTTACGGGGGGGTAGTCAGCCCCAGCATTTT,CASSLRGGSQPQHF
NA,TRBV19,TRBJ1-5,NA,TGTGCCAGTAGCTCAAAGGGGGGGGGCAATCAGCCCCAGCATTTT,CASSSKGGGNQPQHF
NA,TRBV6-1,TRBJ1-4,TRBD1,TGTGCCAGCAGTGAAGGGACAGGGTATGAAAAACTGTTTTTT,CASSEGTGYEKLFF
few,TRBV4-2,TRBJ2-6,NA,TGTGCCAGCAGCCAAGAGGGGGCTGGGGCCAACGTCCTGACTTTC,CASSQEGAGANVLTF
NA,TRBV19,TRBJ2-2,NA,TGTGCCAGTACTAACAGGTCGAACACCGGGGAGCTGTTTTTT,CASTNRSNTGELFF
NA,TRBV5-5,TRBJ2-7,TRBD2,TGTGCCAGCAGCCCCTGGGTAGCGGGTCTACGCGAGCAGTACTTC,CASSPWVAGLREQYF
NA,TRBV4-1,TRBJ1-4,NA,TGCGCCAGCAGCCCCGGGACCACTAATGAAAAACTGTTTTTT,CASSPGTTNEKLFF
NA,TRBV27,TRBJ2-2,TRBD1,TGTGCCAGCACCTATCTCGCAGGGGGAAACACCGGGGAGCTGTTTTTT,CASTYLAGGNTGELFF
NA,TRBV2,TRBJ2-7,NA,TGTGCCAGCAGTGAAGCGGGGGCGGTCCCCTACGAGCAGTACTTC,CASSEAGAVPYEQYF
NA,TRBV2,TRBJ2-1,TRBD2,TGTGCCAGCAATGGACGGACTAGCGGAAATGAGCAGTTCTTC,CASNGRTSGNEQFF
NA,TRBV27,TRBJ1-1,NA,TGTGCCAGCAGTTTATTAGGGGGGTCTAACACTGAAGCTTTCTTT,CASSLLGGSNTEAFF
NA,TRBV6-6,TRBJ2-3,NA,TGTGCCAGCAGTTACTCGGGGACGACAGATACGCAGTATTTT,CASSYSGTTDTQYF
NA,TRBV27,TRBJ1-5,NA,TGTGCCAGCAGTCCTACGACTCTTCCTGCTCAGCCCCAGCATTTT,CASSPTTLPAQPQHF